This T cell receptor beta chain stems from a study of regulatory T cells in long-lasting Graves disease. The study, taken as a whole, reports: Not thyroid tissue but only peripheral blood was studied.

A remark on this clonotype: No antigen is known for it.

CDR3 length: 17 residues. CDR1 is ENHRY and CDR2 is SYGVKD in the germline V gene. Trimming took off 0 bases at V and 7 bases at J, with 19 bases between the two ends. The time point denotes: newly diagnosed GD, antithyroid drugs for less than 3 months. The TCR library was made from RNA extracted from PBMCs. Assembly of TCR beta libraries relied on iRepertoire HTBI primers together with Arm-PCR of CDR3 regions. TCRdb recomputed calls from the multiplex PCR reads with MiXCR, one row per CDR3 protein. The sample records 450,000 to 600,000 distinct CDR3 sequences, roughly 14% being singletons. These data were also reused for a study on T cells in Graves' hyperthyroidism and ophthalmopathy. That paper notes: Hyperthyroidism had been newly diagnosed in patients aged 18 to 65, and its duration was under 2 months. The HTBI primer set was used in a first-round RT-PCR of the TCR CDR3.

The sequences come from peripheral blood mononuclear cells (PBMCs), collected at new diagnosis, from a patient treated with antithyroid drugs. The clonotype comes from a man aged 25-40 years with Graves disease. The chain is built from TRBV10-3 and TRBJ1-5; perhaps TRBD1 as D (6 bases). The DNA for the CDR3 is TGTGCCATCAGTGAGTCTGTAGGGGGAGGAGGAAGCCAGCCCCAGCATTTT. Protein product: CAISESVGGGGSQPQHF.